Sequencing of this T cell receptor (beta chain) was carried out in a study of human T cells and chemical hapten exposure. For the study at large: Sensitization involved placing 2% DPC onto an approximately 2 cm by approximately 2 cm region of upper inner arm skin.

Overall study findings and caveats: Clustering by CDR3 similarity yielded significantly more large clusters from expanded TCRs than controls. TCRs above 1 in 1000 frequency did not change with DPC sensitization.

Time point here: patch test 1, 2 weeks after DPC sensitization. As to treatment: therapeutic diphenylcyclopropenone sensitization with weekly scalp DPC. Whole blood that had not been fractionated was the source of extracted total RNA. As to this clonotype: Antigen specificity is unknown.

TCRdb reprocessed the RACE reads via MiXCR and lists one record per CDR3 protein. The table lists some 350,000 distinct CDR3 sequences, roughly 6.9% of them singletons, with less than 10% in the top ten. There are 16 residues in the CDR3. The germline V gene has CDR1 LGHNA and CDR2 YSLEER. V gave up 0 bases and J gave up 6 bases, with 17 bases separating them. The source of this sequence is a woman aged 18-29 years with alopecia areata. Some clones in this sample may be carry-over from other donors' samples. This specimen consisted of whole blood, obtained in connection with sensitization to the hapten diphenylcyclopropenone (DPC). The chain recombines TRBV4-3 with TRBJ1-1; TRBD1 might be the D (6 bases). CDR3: CASSQDQRTVGAEAFF. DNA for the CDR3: TGCGCCAGCAGCCAAGATCAGCGGACAGTGGGGGCTGAAGCTTTCTTT.